The present TCR beta chain was sequenced within a study of control samples from healthy donors and cancer patients. TCRdb's table, derived via immunoSEQ multiplex PCR, lists solely in-frame clones and lacks some. The sample records approximately 100,000 clones, 80% to 90% being singletons. The CDR3 is 15 amino acids. Losses at the gene ends were 1 base for V and 3 bases for J; bases not matched to a gene: 4. Germline V gives CDR1 MGHRA, CDR2 YSYEKL. The material sequenced was blood. The chain carries TRBV4-1 and TRBJ2-7, with 9 bases lining up with TRBD1. The TCR comes from a man aged 25 to 40 in good health. The CDR3 DNA reads as TGCGCCAGCAGCCAAGCTCGGGGACAGGGCTACGAGCAGTACTTC. Translating it yields CASSQARGQGYEQYF.